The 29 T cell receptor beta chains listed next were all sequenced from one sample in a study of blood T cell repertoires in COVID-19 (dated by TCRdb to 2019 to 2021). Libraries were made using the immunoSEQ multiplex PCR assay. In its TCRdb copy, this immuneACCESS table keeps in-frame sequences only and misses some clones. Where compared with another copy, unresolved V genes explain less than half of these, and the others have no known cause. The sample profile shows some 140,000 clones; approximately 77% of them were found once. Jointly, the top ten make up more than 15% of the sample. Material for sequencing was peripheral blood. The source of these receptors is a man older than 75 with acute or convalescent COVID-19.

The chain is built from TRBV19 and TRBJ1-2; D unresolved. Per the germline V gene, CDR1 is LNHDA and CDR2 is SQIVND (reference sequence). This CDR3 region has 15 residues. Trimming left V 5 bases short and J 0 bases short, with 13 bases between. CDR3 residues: CASSQAAGSNYGYTF. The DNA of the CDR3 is TGTGCCAGTAGTCAAGCCGCAGGCTCTAACTATGGCTACACCTTC.

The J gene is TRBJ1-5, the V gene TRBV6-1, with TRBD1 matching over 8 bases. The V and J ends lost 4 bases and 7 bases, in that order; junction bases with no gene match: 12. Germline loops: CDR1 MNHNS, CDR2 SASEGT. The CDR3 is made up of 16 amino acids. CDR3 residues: CASSANLRGRDQPQHF. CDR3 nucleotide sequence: TGTGCCAGCAGTGCGAACCTCAGGGGGCGAGACCAGCCCCAGCATTTT.

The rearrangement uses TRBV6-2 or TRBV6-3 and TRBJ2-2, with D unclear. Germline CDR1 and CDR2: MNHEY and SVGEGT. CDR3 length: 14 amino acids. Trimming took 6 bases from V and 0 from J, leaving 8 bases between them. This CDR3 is CASSLQANTGELFF. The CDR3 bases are TGTGCCAGCAGCCTACAAGCGAACACCGGGGAGCTGTTTTTT.

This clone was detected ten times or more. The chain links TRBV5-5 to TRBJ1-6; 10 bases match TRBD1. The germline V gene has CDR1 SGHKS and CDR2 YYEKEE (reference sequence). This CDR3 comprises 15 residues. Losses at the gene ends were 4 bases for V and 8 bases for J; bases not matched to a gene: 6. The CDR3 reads CASSPMTGGYSPLHF. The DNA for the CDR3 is TGTGCCAGCAGCCCCATGACAGGGGGCTATTCACCCCTCCACTTT.

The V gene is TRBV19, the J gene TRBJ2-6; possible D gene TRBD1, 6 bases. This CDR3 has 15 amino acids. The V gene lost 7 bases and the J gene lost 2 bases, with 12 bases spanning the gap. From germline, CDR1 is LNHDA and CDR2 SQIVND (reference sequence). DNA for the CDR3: TGTGCCAGTACCCTACAGGGACCTGGGGCCAACGTCCTGACTTTC. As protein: CASTLQGPGANVLTF.

The CDR3 DNA reads as TGCGCCAGCACCCCCGGTCCAGGTGACGAGCAGTACTTC. Amino acid sequence: CASTPGPGDEQYF. The chain links TRBV5-1 to TRBJ2-7; the D is unclear. Germline values: CDR1 SGHRS, CDR2 YFSETQ. The V end was cut by 6 bases, the J end by 5 bases, with 15 bases between. The CDR3 extends over 13 amino acids.

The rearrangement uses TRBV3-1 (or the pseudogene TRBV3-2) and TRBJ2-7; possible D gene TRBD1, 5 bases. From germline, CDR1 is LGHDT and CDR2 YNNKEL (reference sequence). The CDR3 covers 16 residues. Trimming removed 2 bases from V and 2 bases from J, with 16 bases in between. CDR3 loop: CASSQPSRVQAYEQYF. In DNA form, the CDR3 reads TGTGCCAGCAGCCAACCCTCAAGGGTACAGGCCTACGAGCAGTACTTC.

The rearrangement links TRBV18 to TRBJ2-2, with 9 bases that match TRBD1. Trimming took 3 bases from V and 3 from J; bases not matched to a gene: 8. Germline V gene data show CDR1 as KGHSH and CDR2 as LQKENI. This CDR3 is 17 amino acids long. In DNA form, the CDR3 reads TGTGCCAGCTCACCCGGACAGGGGTTAAGGCACACCGGGGAGCTGTTTTTT. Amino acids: CASSPGQGLRHTGELFF.

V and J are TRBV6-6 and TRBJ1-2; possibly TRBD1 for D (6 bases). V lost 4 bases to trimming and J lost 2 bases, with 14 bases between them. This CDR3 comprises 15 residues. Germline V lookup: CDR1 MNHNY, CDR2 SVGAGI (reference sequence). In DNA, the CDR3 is TGTGCCAGCAGTTCTCCCGTACAGGGAAACTATGGCTACACCTTC. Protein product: CASSSPVQGNYGYTF.

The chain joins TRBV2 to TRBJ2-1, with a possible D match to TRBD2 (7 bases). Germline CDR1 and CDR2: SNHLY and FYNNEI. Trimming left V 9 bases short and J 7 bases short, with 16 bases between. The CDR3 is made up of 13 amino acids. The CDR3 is CASLEGGRNEQFF. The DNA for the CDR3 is TGTGCCAGTCTCGAGGGGGGGAGGAATGAGCAGTTCTTC. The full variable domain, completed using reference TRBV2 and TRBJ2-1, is EPEVTQTPSHQVTQMGQEVILRCVPISNHLYFYWYRQILGQKVEFLVSFYNNEISEKSEIFDDQFSVERPDGSNFTLKIRSTKLEDSAMYFCASLEGGRNEQFFGPGTRLTVL.

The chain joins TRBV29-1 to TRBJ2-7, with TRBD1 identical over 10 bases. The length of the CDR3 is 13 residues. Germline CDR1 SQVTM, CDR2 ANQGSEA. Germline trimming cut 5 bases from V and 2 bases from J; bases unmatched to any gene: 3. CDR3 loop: CSVHGQGAYEQYF. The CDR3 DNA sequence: TGCAGCGTTCACGGACAGGGGGCCTACGAGCAGTACTTC.

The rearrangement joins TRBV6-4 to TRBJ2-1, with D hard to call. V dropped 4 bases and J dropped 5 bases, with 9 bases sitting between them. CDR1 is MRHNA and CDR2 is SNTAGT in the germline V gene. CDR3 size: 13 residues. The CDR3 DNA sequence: TGTGCCAGCAGTGCGGAGATAAACAATGAGCAGTTCTTC. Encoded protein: CASSAEINNEQFF.

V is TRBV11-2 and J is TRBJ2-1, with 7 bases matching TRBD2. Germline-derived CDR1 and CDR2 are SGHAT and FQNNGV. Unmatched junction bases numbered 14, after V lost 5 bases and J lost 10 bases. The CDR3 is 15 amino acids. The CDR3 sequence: CASSPIGGVSQEQFF. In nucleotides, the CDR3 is TGTGCCAGCAGCCCAATTGGGGGGGTCTCTCAGGAGCAGTTCTTC.

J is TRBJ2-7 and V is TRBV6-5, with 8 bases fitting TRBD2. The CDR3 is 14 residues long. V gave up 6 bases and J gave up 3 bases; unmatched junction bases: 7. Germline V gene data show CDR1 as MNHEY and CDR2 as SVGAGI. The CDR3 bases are TGTGCCAGCAGAACAGATGGGACTAGCTACGAGCAGTACTTC. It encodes CASRTDGTSYEQYF.

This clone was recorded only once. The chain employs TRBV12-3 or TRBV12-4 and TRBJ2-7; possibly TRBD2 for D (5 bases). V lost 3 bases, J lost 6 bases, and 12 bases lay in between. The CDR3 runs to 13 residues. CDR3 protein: CASSFLLVGEQYF. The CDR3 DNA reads TGTGCCAGCAGTTTCTTACTAGTCGGCGAGCAGTACTTC.

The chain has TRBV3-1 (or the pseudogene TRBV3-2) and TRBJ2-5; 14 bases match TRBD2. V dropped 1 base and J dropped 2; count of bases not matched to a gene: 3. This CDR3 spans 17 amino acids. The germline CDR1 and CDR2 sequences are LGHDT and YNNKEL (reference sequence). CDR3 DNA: TGTGCCAGCAGCCAAGGGACTAGCGGGGGGTGGCAAGAGACCCAGTACTTC. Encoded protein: CASSQGTSGGWQETQYF.

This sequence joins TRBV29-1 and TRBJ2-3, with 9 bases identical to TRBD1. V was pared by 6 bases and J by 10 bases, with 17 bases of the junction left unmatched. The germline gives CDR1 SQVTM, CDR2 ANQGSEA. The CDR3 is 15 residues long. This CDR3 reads CSVGAVTGGGGPQYF. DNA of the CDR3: TGCAGCGTGGGAGCCGTGACAGGGGGGGGTGGACCGCAGTATTTT.

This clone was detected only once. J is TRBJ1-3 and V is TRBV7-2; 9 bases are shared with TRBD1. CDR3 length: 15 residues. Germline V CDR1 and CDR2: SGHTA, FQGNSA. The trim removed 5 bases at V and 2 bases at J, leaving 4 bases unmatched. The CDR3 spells CASSPTGGTGNTIYF. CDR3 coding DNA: TGTGCCAGCAGCCCGACAGGGGGGACTGGAAACACCATATATTTT.

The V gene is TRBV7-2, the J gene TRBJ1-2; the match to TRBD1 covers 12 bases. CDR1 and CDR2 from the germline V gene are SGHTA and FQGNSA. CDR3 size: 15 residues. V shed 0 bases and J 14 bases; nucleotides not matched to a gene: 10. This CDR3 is CASSLAGQGAGVETF. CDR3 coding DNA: TGTGCCAGCAGCTTAGCGGGACAGGGGGCAGGAGTCGAAACCTTC.

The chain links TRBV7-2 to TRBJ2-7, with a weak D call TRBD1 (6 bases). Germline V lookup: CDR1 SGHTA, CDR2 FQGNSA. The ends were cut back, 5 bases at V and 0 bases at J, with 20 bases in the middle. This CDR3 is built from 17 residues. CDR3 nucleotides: TGTGCCAGCAGCCCAGGATTGTACAGGGCGTTCTCCTACGAGCAGTACTTC. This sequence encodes CASSPGLYRAFSYEQYF.

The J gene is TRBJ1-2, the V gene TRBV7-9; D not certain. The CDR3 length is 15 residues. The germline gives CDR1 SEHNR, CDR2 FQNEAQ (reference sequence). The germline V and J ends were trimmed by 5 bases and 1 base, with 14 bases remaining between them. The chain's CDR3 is CASSLQAALNYGYTF. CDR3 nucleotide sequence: TGTGCCAGCAGCCTCCAAGCGGCACTTAACTATGGCTACACCTTC.

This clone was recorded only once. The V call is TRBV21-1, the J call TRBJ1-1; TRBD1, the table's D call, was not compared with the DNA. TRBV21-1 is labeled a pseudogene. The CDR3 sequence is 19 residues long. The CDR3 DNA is TGTGCCAGCAGCAAAGCCCGGGACAGGGCGTTGGGAGGGAACACTGAAGCTTTCTTT. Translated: CASSKARDRALGGNTEAFF.

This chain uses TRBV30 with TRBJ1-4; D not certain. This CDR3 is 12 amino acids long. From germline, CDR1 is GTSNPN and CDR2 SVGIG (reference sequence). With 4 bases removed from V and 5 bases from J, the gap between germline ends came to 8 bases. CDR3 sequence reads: CAWNGRNEKLFF. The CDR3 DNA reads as TGTGCCTGGAATGGGAGGAATGAAAAACTGTTTTTT.

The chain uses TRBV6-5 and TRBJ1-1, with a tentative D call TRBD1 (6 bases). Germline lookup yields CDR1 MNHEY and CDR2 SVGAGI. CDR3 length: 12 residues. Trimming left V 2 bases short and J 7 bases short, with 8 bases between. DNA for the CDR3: TGTGCCAGCAGTTACCCCAGGGGTGAAGCTTTCTTT. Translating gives CASSYPRGEAFF.

This CDR3 reads CASSLQAGAQPDTQYF. In DNA, the CDR3 is TGCGCCAGCAGCTTACAAGCGGGCGCCCAACCAGATACGCAGTATTTT. This chain uses TRBV5-1 with TRBJ2-3; D is possibly TRBD2 (6 bases). Germline V gene sequence: CDR1 SGHRS, CDR2 YFSETQ. The CDR3 length is 16 residues. Trimming took off 2 bases at V and 4 bases at J, with 17 bases between the two ends. The full variable domain, its missing parts supplied by reference TRBV5-1 and TRBJ2-3, is KAGVTQTPRYLIKTRGQQVTLSCSPISGHRSVSWYQQTPGQGLQFLFEYFSETQRNKGNFPGRFSGRQFSNSRSEMNVSTLELGDSALYLCASSLQAGAQPDTQYFGPGTRLTVL.

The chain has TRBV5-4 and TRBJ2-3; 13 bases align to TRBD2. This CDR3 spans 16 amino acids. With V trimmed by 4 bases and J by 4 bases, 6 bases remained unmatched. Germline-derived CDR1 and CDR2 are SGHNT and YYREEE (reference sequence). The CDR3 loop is CASSKGGLAGPDTQYF. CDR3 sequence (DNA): TGTGCCAGCAGCAAGGGGGGACTAGCGGGGCCAGATACGCAGTATTTT.

For the CDR3, the DNA is TGCGCCAGCAGCCCTCAGCGTATGGGAAACACCATATATTTT. Its protein is CASSPQRMGNTIYF. V usage is TRBV4-3 and J usage is TRBJ1-3; no definite D call. Germline V lookup: CDR1 LGHNA, CDR2 YSLEER. This CDR3 contains 14 residues. Trimming removed 4 bases at V and 4 bases at J, with 11 bases between.

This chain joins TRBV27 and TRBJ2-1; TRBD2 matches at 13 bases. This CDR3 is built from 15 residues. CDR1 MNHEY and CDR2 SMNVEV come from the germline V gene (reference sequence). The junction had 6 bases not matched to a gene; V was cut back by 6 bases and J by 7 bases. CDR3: CASRSWTSGGNEQFF. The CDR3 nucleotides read TGTGCCAGCAGGTCCTGGACTAGCGGGGGTAATGAGCAGTTCTTC.

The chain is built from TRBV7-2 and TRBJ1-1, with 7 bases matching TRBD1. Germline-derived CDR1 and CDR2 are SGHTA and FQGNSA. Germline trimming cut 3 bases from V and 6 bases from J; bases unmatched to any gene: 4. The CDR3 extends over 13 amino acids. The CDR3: CASSFLTGPEAFF. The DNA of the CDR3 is TGTGCCAGCAGCTTTTTGACAGGGCCTGAAGCTTTCTTT.